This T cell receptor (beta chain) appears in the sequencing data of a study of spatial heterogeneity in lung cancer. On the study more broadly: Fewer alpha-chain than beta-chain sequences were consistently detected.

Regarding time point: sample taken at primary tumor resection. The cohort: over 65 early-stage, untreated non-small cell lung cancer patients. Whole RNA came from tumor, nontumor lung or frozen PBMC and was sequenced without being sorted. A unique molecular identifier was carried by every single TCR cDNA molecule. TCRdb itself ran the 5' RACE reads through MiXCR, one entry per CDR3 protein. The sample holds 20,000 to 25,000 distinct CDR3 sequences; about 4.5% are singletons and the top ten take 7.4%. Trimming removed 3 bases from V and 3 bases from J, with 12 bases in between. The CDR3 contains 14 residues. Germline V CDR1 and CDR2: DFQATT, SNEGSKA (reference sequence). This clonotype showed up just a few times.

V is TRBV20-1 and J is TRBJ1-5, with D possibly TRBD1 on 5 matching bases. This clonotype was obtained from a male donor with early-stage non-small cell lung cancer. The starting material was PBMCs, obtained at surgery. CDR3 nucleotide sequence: TGCAGTGCTAGTCCTGAGGGGTCCAATCAGCCCCAGCATTTT. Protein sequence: CSASPEGSNQPQHF.